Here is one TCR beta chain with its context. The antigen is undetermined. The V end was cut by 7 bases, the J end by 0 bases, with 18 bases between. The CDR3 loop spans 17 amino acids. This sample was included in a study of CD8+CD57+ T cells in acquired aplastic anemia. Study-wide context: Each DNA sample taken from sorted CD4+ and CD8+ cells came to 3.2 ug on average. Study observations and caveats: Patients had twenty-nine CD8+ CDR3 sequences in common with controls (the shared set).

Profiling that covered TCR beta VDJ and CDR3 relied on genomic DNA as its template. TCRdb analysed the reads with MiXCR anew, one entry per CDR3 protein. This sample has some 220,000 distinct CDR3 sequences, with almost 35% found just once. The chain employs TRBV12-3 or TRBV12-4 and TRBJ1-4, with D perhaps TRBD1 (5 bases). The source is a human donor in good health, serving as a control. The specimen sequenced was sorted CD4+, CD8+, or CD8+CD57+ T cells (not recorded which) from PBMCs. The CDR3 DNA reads TGTGCCAGCAATGAAAGGGGCTTACGTGCAACTAATGAAAAACTGTTTTTT. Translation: CASNERGLRATNEKLFF.